These T cell receptor beta chains were read from a single sample in a study of blood T cells in healthy people across ages. A single record per CDR3 protein comes from TCRdb applying MiXCR to the 5' RACE reads. The table records about 930,000 distinct CDR3 sequences, roughly 29% of them present only once. The data also belong to a second study, concerning T cells of mothers and their children.

The source material was blood. The receptors were sampled from a woman between 40 and 50 years old in good health. Both conserved end residues are trimmed from each CDR3. Fields, in order: V gene, J gene, CDR3 protein.

v_gene: TRBV11-2
j_gene: TRBJ2-4
CDR3aa: ASSLDPNYSVAKNIQY

v_gene: TRBV28
j_gene: TRBJ2-1
CDR3aa: ASSSRDKGYNEQF

v_gene: TRBV7-9
j_gene: TRBJ2-4
CDR3aa: ASSLAGHSKNIQY

v_gene: TRBV5-4
j_gene: TRBJ2-6
CDR3aa: ASSEGQGAGANVLT

v_gene: TRBV5-6
j_gene: TRBJ2-1
CDR3aa: ASSLLLAGSNEQF

v_gene: TRBV7-2
j_gene: TRBJ2-7
CDR3aa: ASSSQQGYEQY

v_gene: TRBV29-1
j_gene: TRBJ1-4
CDR3aa: SVRWMDGKLF

v_gene: TRBV20-1
j_gene: TRBJ1-2
CDR3aa: SASHRNGYT

v_gene: TRBV7-3
j_gene: TRBJ1-6
CDR3aa: ASRSRGNNSPLH

v_gene: TRBV5-1
j_gene: TRBJ2-7
CDR3aa: ASSLGRGFSYEQY